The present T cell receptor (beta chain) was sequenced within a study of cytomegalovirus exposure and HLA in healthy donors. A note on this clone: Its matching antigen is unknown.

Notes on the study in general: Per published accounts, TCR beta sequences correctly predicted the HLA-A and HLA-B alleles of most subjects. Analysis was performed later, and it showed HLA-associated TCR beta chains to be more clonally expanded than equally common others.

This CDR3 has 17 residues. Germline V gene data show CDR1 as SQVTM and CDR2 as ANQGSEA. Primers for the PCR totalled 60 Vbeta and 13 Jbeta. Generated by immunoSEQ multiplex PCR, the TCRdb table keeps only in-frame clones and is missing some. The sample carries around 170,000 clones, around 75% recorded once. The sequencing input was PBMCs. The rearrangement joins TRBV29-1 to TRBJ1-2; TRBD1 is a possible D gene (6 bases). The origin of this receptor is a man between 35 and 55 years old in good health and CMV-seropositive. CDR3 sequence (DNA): TGCAGTGTCCATACAGCAGGGACAAAAGAATCTCTCTATGGCTACACCTTC. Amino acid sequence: CSVHTAGTKESLYGYTF.